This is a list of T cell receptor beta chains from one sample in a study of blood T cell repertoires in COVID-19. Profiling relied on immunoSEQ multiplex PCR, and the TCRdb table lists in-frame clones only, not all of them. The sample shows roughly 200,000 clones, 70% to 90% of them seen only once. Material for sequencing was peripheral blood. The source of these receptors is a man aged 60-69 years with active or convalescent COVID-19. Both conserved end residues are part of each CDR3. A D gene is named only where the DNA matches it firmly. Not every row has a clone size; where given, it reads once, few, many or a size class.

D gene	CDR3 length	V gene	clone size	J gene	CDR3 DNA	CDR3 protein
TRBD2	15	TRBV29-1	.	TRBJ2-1	TGCAGCGTTGAGGGGGCTAGCGGGGGGGGCAATGAGCAGTTCTTC	CSVEGASGGGNEQFF
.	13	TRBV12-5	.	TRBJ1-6	TGTGCCTCCGCAGGACAGTCAAATTCACCCCTCCACTTT	CASAGQSNSPLHF
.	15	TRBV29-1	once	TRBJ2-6	TGCAGCGTTACCCCAGGGGACTCTGGGGCCAACGTCCTGACTTTC	CSVTPGDSGANVLTF
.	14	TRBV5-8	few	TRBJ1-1	TGTGCCAGCAGCTTGGCCGCCGGGGTGGGGAGAGCTTTCTTT	CASSLAAGVGRAFF
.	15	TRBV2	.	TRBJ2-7	TGTGCCAGCAGATATAAGGCGGGGGCGTTCTACGAGCAGTACTTC	CASRYKAGAFYEQYF
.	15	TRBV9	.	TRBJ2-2	TGTGCCAGCAGCGTTACGACAGGGAACACCGGGGAGCTGTTTTTT	CASSVTTGNTGELFF
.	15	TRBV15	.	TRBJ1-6	TGTGCCACCAGCAGACCCGGGACTCCGAATTCACCCCTCCACTTT	CATSRPGTPNSPLHF
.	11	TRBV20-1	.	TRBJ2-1	TGCAGTACAACAGGGAACAATGAGCAGTTCTTC	CSTTGNNEQFF
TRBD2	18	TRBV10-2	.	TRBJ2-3	TGCGCCAGCAGTGATCCTGCGGGGGGGCGAACTAGCACAGATACGCAGTATTTT	CASSDPAGGRTSTDTQYF
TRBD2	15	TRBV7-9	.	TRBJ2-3	TGTGCCAGCAGCTGGACTAGCGGGAGCACAGATACGCAGTATTTT	CASSWTSGSTDTQYF
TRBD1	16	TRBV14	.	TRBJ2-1	TGTGCCAGCAGCCAAACCAGCACAGGGGGGTACAATGAGCAGTTCTTC	CASSQTSTGGYNEQFF
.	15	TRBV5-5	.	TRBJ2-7	TGTGCCAGCAGCGCCGGGGTACCGCGCTCCTACGAGCAGTACTTC	CASSAGVPRSYEQYF
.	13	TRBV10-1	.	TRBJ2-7	TGCGCCAGTGCAGGGGTGGTGAACGGCGAGCAGTACTTC	CASAGVVNGEQYF
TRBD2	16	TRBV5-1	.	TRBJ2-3	TGCGCCAGCAGCTTGGAGGGACTAGTTGCTACAGATACGCAGTATTTT	CASSLEGLVATDTQYF
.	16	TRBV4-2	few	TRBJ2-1	TGTGCCAGCAGCCAAGTCGGACGGAGGGCCGGGGATGAGCAGTTCTTC	CASSQVGRRAGDEQFF
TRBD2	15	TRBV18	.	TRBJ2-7	TGTGCCAGCTCACGGATGCGGGGGGGCGTGTACGAGCAGTACTTC	CASSRMRGGVYEQYF
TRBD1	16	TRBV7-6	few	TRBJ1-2	TGTGCCAGCAGCCAGTATCAGGGGGACCTCAACTATGGCTACACCTTC	CASSQYQGDLNYGYTF
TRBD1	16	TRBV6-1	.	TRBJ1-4	TGTGCCAGCAGTGACCCCGACAGGGGCGCTAATGAAAAACTGTTTTTT	CASSDPDRGANEKLFF
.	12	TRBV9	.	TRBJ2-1	TGTGCCAGCCAACGGGGAGTAGGTGAGCAGTTCTTC	CASQRGVGEQFF
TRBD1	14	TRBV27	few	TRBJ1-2	TGTGCCAGCAGCCGAACGGACAGGGCTCGTGGCTACACCTTC	CASSRTDRARGYTF
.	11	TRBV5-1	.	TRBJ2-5	TGCGCCAGCAGTTCTCAGGAGACCCAGTACTTC	CASSSQETQYF
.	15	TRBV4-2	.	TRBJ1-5	TGTGCCAGCAGCCAAGATCGGCAGGGGCATCAGCCCCAGCATTTT	CASSQDRQGHQPQHF
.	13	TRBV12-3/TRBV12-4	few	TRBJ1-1	TGTGCCAGCAGTTTGGTAGGAGTAACTGAAGCTTTCTTT	CASSLVGVTEAFF
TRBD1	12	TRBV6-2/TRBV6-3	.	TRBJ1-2	TGTGCCAGCAGTTTTGACAGGGGCGGCTACACCTTC	CASSFDRGGYTF
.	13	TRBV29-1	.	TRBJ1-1	TGCAGCGTTGAAAGGGGCTTGAACACTGAAGCTTTCTTT	CSVERGLNTEAFF
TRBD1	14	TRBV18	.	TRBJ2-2	TGTGCCAGCTCTCGGGACAGGAACACCGGGGAGCTGTTTTTT	CASSRDRNTGELFF
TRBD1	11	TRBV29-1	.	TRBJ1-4	TGCAGCTTAAGACAGGGAGAAAAACTGTTTTTT	CSLRQGEKLFF
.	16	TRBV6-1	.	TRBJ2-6	TGTGCCAGCAGTGGACAGGCATTATCTGGGGCCAACGTCCTGACTTTC	CASSGQALSGANVLTF
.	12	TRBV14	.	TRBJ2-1	TGTGCCAGCAGCCAAGGGAGGGTGGAGCAGTTCTTC	CASSQGRVEQFF
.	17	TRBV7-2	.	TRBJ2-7	TGTGCCAGCAGCTCATCGGTCCAGCCCGGGTTTCCCTACGAGCAGTACTTC	CASSSSVQPGFPYEQYF
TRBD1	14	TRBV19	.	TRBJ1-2	TGTGCCAGTAGAGTACCGGGACAGGGGAATGGCTACACCTTC	CASRVPGQGNGYTF
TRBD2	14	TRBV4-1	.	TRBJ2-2	TGCGCCAGCAGCCCAGGACTAGTTTCCGGGGAGCTGTTTTTT	CASSPGLVSGELFF
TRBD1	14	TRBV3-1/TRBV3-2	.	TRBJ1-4	TGTGCCAGCAGCCATCAGGGACAGAATGAAAAACTGTTTTTT	CASSHQGQNEKLFF
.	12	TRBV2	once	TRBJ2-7	TGTGCCAGCAGCCCCAGCGCCTACGAGCAGTACTTC	CASSPSAYEQYF
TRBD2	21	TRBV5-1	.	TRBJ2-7	TGCGCCAGCAGCTTGGGCTACTCGGGACTAGCGGGGGGGCCCATTCAGTACGAGCAGTACTTC	CASSLGYSGLAGGPIQYEQYF
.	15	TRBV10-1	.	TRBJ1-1	TGCGCCAGCAGTGAGGGTTCTTCAGGTACCTTTGAAGCTTTCTTT	CASSEGSSGTFEAFF
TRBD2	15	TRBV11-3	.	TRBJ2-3	TGTGCCAGCAGCCCCGAAAGCGGGGGTATAGATACGCAGTATTTT	CASSPESGGIDTQYF
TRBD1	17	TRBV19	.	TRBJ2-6	TGTGCCAGTAGTAAGGGGACAGGGGCCTCTGGGGCCAACGTCCTGACTTTC	CASSKGTGASGANVLTF
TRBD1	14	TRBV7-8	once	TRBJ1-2	TGTGCCAGCACCCTTGGCATGGCAGGGGGGGGCTACACCTTC	CASTLGMAGGGYTF
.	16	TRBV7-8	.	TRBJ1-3	TGTGCCAGCAACCTAGGGGGGGCTGACTCTGGAAACACCATATATTTT	CASNLGGADSGNTIYF
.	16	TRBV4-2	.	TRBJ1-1	TGTGCCAGCAGCCAAGCCGCGGGGAGGGGATACACTGAAGCTTTCTTT	CASSQAAGRGYTEAFF